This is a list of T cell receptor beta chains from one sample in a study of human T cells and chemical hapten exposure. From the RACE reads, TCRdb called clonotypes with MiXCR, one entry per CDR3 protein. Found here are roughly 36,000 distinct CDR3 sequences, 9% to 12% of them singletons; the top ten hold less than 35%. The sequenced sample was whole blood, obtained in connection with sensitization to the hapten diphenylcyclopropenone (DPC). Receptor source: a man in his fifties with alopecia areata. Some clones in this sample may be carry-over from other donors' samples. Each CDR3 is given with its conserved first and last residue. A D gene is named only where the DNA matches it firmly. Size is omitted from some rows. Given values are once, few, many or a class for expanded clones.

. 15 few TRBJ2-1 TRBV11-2 CASSRPDITYNEQFF TGTGCCAGCAGCAGGCCCGATATCACCTACAATGAGCAGTTCTTC
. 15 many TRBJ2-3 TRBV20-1 CSALPDPWSADTQYF TGCAGTGCCCTCCCAGACCCCTGGAGCGCAGATACGCAGTATTTT
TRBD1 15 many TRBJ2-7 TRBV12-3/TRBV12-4 CASSSRTGGNYEQYF TGTGCCAGCAGTTCGAGGACAGGGGGGAACTACGAGCAGTACTTC
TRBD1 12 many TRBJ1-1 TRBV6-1 CASTLTGGEAFF TGTGCCAGCACCTTGACAGGGGGGGAAGCTTTCTTT
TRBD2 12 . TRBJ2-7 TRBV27 CASRRREYEQYF TGTGCCAGCCGGCGGCGGGAGTACGAGCAGTACTTC
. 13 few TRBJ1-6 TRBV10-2 CASSEDNNSPLHF TGCGCCAGCAGTGAGGACAATAATTCACCCCTCCACTTT
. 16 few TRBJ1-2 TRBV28 CASSPPGDRGGYGYTF TGTGCCAGCAGCCCTCCCGGGGATAGGGGAGGCTATGGCTACACCTTC
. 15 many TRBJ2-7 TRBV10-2 CASSESITGPYEQYF TGCGCCAGCAGTGAGTCGATTACCGGACCCTACGAGCAGTACTTC
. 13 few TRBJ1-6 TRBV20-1 CSVTREARSPLHF TGCAGTGTTACCAGAGAGGCTCGATCACCCCTCCACTTT
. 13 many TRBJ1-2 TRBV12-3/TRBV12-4 CASSLGRVDGYTF TGTGCCAGCAGTTTGGGCAGGGTTGATGGCTACACCTTC
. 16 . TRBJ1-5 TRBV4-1 CASSQNPSRLNQPQHF TGCGCCAGCAGCCAAAACCCCTCCCGGCTAAATCAGCCCCAGCATTTT
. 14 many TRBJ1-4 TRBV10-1 CASSGGHGGEKLFF TGCGCCAGCAGTGGGGGTCACGGAGGTGAAAAACTGTTTTTT
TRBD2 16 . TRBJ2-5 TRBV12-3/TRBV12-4 CASSFRLAGGQETQYF TGTGCCAGCAGTTTCCGACTAGCGGGAGGGCAAGAGACCCAGTACTTC
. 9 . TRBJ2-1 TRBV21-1 CASSSKQFF TGTGCCAGCAGCAGCAAGCAGTTCTTC
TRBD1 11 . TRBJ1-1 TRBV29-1 CLGTGDTEAFF TGCCTCGGGACAGGGGACACTGAAGCTTTCTTT
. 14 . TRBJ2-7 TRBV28 CASSLVEGAGEQYF TGTGCCAGCAGTTTGGTGGAGGGAGCAGGGGAGCAGTACTTC
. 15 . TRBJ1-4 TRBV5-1 CASSFKGGTNEKLFF TGCGCCAGCAGCTTCAAGGGGGGAACTAATGAAAAACTGTTTTTT
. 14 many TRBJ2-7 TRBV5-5 CASSLVGSGKEQYF TGTGCCAGCAGCTTGGTAGGCAGCGGAAAGGAGCAGTACTTC
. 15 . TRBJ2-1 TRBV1 CTSSQDLAGYNEQFF TGCACCAGCAGCCAAGATCTAGCGGGTTACAATGAGCAGTTCTTC
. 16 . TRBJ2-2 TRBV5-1 CASSLVSAALTGELFF TGCGCCAGCAGCTTGGTGAGTGCGGCGTTAACCGGGGAGCTGTTTTTT
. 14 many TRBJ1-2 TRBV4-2 CASSQDLFSYGYTF TGTGCCAGCAGCCAAGATCTATTCAGCTATGGCTACACCTTC
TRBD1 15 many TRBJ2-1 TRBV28 CASSGTGQGINEQFF TGTGCCAGCAGTGGCACCGGACAGGGAATTAATGAGCAGTTCTTC
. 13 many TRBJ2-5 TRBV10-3 CAIKSSGQETQYF TGTGCCATCAAGTCGTCAGGGCAAGAGACCCAGTACTTC
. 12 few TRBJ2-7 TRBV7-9 CASSQQGYEQYF TGTGCCAGCAGTCAACAGGGATACGAGCAGTACTTC
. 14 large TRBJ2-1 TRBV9 CASSVEGRINEQFF TGTGCCAGCAGCGTAGAAGGTCGAATCAATGAGCAGTTCTTC
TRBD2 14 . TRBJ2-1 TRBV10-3 CAISDQGLAMEQFF TGTGCCATCAGTGATCAGGGACTAGCGATGGAGCAGTTCTTC
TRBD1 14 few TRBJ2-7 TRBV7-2 CASSPTGASYEQYF TGTGCCAGCAGCCCGACAGGGGCCTCATACGAGCAGTACTTC
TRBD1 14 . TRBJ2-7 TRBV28 CASSPGQGGAEQYF TGTGCCAGCAGTCCCGGACAGGGGGGGGCCGAGCAGTACTTC
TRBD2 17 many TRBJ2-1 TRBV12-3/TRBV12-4 CASSLAPPASGIYEQFF TGTGCCAGCAGTTTAGCACCTCCGGCTAGCGGGATTTATGAGCAGTTCTTC
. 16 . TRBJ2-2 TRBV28 CASSLLYRAVTGELFF TGTGCCAGCAGTTTACTTTATCGGGCGGTCACCGGGGAGCTGTTTTTT
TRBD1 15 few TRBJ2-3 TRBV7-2 CASSPRTGSTDTQYF TGTGCCAGCAGCCCAAGGACAGGGAGCACAGATACGCAGTATTTT
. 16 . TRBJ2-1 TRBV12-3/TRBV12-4 CASSTGRGSQNNEQFF TGTGCCAGCAGTACTGGAAGGGGGAGCCAAAACAATGAGCAGTTCTTC
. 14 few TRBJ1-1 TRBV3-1 CASSPTDSNTEAFF TGTGCCAGCAGCCCGACAGACTCGAACACTGAAGCTTTCTTT
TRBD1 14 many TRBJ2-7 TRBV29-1 CSVETPGQGGEQYF TGCAGCGTTGAGACACCGGGACAGGGTGGCGAGCAGTACTTC
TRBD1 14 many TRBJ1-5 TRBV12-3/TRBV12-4 CASSFGQGGQPQHF TGTGCCAGCAGTTTCGGACAGGGCGGGCAGCCCCAGCATTTT
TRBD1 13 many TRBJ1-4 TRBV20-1 CSAQQGGDEKLFF TGCAGTGCCCAACAGGGGGGGGATGAAAAACTGTTTTTT
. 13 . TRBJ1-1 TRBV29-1 CSVGKALNTEAFF TGCAGCGTCGGGAAGGCCCTGAACACTGAAGCTTTCTTT
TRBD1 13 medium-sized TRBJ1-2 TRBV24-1 CATSDSDRGGYTF TGTGCCACCAGTGACTCGGACAGGGGTGGCTACACCTTC
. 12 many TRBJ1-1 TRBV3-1 CASSQGSTEAFF TGTGCCAGCAGCCAAGGGAGCACTGAAGCTTTCTTT
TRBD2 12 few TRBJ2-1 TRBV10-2 CASGLAGNEQFF TGCGCCAGCGGGCTAGCGGGTAATGAGCAGTTCTTC
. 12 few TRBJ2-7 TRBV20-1 CSARSGPYEQYF TGCAGTGCTAGATCTGGTCCTTACGAGCAGTACTTC
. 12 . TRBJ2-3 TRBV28 CASSLIRDTQYF TGTGCCAGCAGTTTGATTAGAGATACGCAGTATTTT
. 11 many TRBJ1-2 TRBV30 CAWSTFYGYTF TGTGCCTGGAGCACTTTTTATGGCTACACCTTC
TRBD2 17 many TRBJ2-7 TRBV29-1 CSVRPGTSGRGSYEQYF TGCAGCGTTAGGCCCGGGACTAGCGGGAGAGGGTCCTACGAGCAGTACTTC
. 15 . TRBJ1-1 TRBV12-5 CASGLFGGGNTEAFF TGTGCTAGTGGTTTGTTCGGGGGAGGGAACACTGAAGCTTTCTTT
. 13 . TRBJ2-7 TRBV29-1 CSVEPLSSYEQYF TGCAGCGTTGAACCGCTCAGCTCCTACGAGCAGTACTTC
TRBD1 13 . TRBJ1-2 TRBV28 CASSTGERNGYTF TGTGCCAGCAGTACAGGGGAACGGAATGGCTACACCTTC
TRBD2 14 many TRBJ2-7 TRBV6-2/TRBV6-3 CASSPPGLAGEQYF TGTGCCAGCAGTCCCCCGGGACTAGCGGGGGAGCAGTACTTC
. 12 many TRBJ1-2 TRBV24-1 CATSQGNYGYTF TGTGCCACCTCACAGGGCAACTATGGCTACACCTTC
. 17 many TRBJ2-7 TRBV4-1 CASSQDRGSHGSYEQYF TGCGCCAGCAGCCAAGATCGAGGGTCGCATGGGTCCTACGAGCAGTACTTC
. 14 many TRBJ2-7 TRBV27 CASTPLGVANEQYF TGTGCCAGCACCCCCCTTGGAGTGGCGAACGAGCAGTACTTC